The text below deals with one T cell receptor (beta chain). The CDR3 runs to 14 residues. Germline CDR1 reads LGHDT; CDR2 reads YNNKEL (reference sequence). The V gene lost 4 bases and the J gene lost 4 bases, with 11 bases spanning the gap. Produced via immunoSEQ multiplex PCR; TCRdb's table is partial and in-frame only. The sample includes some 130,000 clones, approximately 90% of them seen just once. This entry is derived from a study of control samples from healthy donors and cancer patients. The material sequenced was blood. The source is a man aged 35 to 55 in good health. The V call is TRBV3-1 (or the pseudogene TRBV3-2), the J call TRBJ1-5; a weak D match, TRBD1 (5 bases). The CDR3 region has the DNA TGTGCCAGCAGCCGGGGGGGAACAAATCAGCCCCAGCATTTT. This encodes CASSRGGTNQPQHF.